This TCR beta chain was sequenced in a study of CD8+ T cells in alopecia areata. RNA was isolated and reverse transcribed to cDNA, the sequencing template. Clones were read by immunoSEQ multiplex PCR, and TCRdb kept only the in-frame ones, dropping some. The sample consists of 200,000 to 250,000 clones, about 68% of them appearing once. V was clipped by 0 bases and J by 6 bases, with 15 bases between them. The CDR3 spans 16 residues. Germline V gives CDR1 SGHDN, CDR2 FVKESK. Sequenced material: CD4+ T cells sorted from blood, taken at week 0. V gene TRBV14 combines with J gene TRBJ2-1, with D possibly being TRBD1 (6 bases). This TCR came from a human donor with alopecia areata. The CDR3 bases are TGTGCCAGCAGCCAAGATCTTGGGGGCCACGGCAATGAGCAGTTCTTC. Protein product: CASSQDLGGHGNEQFF.